The present TCR beta chain was sequenced within a study of human T cells and chemical hapten exposure. TCRdb re-analysed the RACE reads in MiXCR, keeping a single row per CDR3 protein. The sample records around 360,000 distinct CDR3 sequences, nearly 6.5% being singletons. This clonotype was seen at least ten times. This CDR3 region has 12 residues. The V and J ends lost 4 bases and 5 bases respectively, with 8 bases between them. CDR1 is PRHDT and CDR2 is FYEKMQ in the germline V gene (reference sequence). The sample's time point: patch test 2, 6 weeks after DPC sensitization. Treatment defined: therapeutic diphenylcyclopropenone sensitization with weekly scalp DPC.

This sample comprised whole blood, obtained in connection with sensitization to the hapten diphenylcyclopropenone (DPC). This chain joins TRBV13 and TRBJ1-1; no reliable D call. The TCR comes from a woman aged 18 to 35 with alopecia areata. Some clones in this sample may be carry-over from other donors' samples. Here the CDR3 reads CASSSRKTEAFF. For the CDR3, the DNA is TGTGCCAGCAGCTCGAGGAAGACTGAAGCTTTCTTT.